The rows below give T cell receptor beta chains drawn from one sample of a study of T cells expressing NK-cell markers. From the 5' RACE reads, TCRdb lists one entry per CDR3 protein and no DNA. The repertoire table contains roughly 380,000 distinct CDR3 sequences. The sequenced sample consisted of blood T cells: a sorted CD56 or NKG2C T cell subset, CD4+ or CD8+ T cells, or bulk PBMC T cells (not recorded which). The receptors here all came from a man aged 18 to 69 in good health. Both conserved end residues are part of each CDR3.

cdr3_length,j_call,v_call,cdr3_aa
18,TRBJ2-4,TRBV19,CASSKGNRQGSTKNIQYF
15,TRBJ2-3,TRBV29-1,CSVDKAGAGTDTQYF
15,TRBJ1-1,TRBV7-8,CASSLVSSSNTEAFF
14,TRBJ2-3,TRBV28,CASSAGGPPDTQYF
13,TRBJ2-2,TRBV20-1,CSATRPGSGELFF
14,TRBJ1-2,TRBV28,CASSFNRVSYGYTF
16,TRBJ2-5,TRBV15,CATSSTIAGGRETQYF
14,TRBJ1-2,TRBV6-4,CASNPGTGGRRYTF
13,TRBJ2-3,TRBV11-3,CASSGDITDTQYF
14,TRBJ1-5,TRBV20-1,CSASPHVLAQPQHF
15,TRBJ1-6,TRBV7-6,CASSPEPDSRSPLHF
15,TRBJ2-5,TRBV18,CASSPASVFQETQYF
13,TRBJ1-1,TRBV29-1,CSVGRQGSPEAFF
13,TRBJ1-1,TRBV6-5,CASSYSRTGEAFF
15,TRBJ1-6,TRBV20-1,CSARKGGQINSPLHF
16,TRBJ2-1,TRBV3-1,CASSQKRLAGYNEQFF
15,TRBJ2-3,TRBV7-2,CASSLGMGAQGTQYF
15,TRBJ1-4,TRBV20-1,CSARVGGRTNEKLFF
17,TRBJ1-4,TRBV24-1,CATSDRPGGRTNEKLFF
15,TRBJ2-5,TRBV11-2,CASTPRQGARETQYF
17,TRBJ1-4,TRBV18,CASSPPTAAPIGEKLFF
15,TRBJ1-5,TRBV20-1,CSARFGGNGNQPQHF
16,TRBJ2-7,TRBV5-1,CASSLVQGPRGNEQYF
14,TRBJ2-3,TRBV4-1,CASSQDVTLDTQYF
17,TRBJ2-5,TRBV6-5,CASSYASGGFNKETQYF
13,TRBJ1-1,TRBV6-6,CASSPPGETEAFF
16,TRBJ2-1,TRBV14,CASSQARDSPYKEQFF
13,TRBJ1-5,TRBV12-3/TRBV12-4,CASSQTVGWAQHF
15,TRBJ2-1,TRBV19,CASSRWTASYNEQFF
14,TRBJ1-5,TRBV20-1,CSAQPPGPGEPQHF
17,TRBJ2-6,TRBV23-1,CASVWTGDFSGANVLTF
12,TRBJ1-1,TRBV20-1,CSGQSGTREAFF
16,TRBJ2-3,TRBV19,CASSISFVGGRDTQYF
16,TRBJ2-1,TRBV9,CASSAIAGGLYNEQFF
16,TRBJ2-2,TRBV12-2,CASRLGRGLNTGELFF
11,TRBJ2-7,TRBV20-1,CSADSNSEQYF
15,TRBJ2-2,TRBV18,CASSAGLANTGELFF
12,TRBJ1-6,TRBV6-6,CASRPFQAPLHF
16,TRBJ1-1,TRBV11-2,CASSPRDRGGDTEAFF
14,TRBJ1-2,TRBV25-1,CASSILGQARGYTF
14,TRBJ1-2,TRBV18,CASSPELGVPGYTF
14,TRBJ2-7,TRBV5-1,CASSFQGRIYEQYF
16,TRBJ2-3,TRBV5-1,CASSPEPGRALDTQYF
15,TRBJ2-3,TRBV23-1,CASSRPSGGGGTQYF
13,TRBJ2-5,TRBV20-1,CSAVPVFQETQYF
12,TRBJ2-1,TRBV10-3,CATAGGQDEQFF
18,TRBJ2-7,TRBV10-3,CAISESRVDRPFSYEQYF
15,TRBJ1-1,TRBV5-1,CASSLSSRPNTEAFF
14,TRBJ2-1,TRBV11-2,CASSWGSSYNEQFF
15,TRBJ1-1,TRBV5-1,CASRSLGDRRTEAFF
14,TRBJ2-5,TRBV5-6,CASSPPRRGETQYF
15,TRBJ2-3,TRBV7-7,CASSSGLRTTDTQYF
12,TRBJ1-1,TRBV25-1,CASSPGGVSAFF
16,TRBJ2-1,TRBV19,CASSAGLAGGSNEQFF
13,TRBJ1-5,TRBV12-3/TRBV12-4,CASSSGVNQPQHF
11,TRBJ1-2,TRBV7-2,CASSAFGGYTF
13,TRBJ2-7,TRBV20-1,CSARGTPTYEQYF